This T cell receptor beta chain was sequenced for a study of blood T cell repertoires in COVID-19. Study context: From the United States, Italy and Spain came samples of acute and convalescent COVID-19. PBMCs, B-cell-depleted T cells, or T cells provided the cDNA or gDNA that made up the material.

From germline, CDR1 is WNHNN and CDR2 SYGVQD (reference sequence). This CDR3 is built from 15 residues. The junction had 8 bases not matched to a gene; V was cut back by 4 bases and J by 3 bases. Libraries were prepared by immunoSEQ multiplex PCR; TCRdb keeps only in-frame clonotypes and omits some of them. The sample records approximately 80,000 clones, roughly 80% being singletons. The chain employs TRBV10-1 and TRBJ2-7, with 8 bases that match TRBD1. The sample consisted of peripheral blood. The receptor was derived from a human donor in a cohort sampled during active COVID-19. The CDR3 loop is CASSAGSTGGYEQYF. DNA of the CDR3: TGCGCCAGCAGTGCGGGATCTACAGGGGGCTACGAGCAGTACTTC.